These T cell receptor beta chains were read from a single sample in a study of T cell responses to AZD1222 COVID-19 vaccine. Method: immunoSEQ multiplex PCR; TCRdb's copy keeps in-frame clones and lacks some. The sample yields 130,000 to 150,000 clones, nearly 90% seen once. Sequences were derived from peripheral blood, sampled 28 days after the second dose of the MenACWY control vaccine. These receptors were taken from an adult who received the MenACWY meningococcal vaccine as a control. Both conserved end residues are part of each CDR3. The order of the fields is clone size, V gene, D gene, CDR3 length, J gene, CDR3 protein, CDR3 DNA. D genes are given only for firm matches. Only part of the rows carry a size: once, few, many, or a class if the clone is expanded.

.	TRBV5-6	TRBD1	14	TRBJ1-3	CASSTTGGENTIYF	TGTGCCAGCAGCACCACAGGGGGCGAAAACACCATATATTTT
.	TRBV28	.	13	TRBJ1-5	CASSFEFGQPQHF	TGTGCCAGCAGTTTTGAATTTGGACAGCCCCAGCATTTT
.	TRBV27	.	15	TRBJ1-5	CASRLHQAEEEPQHF	TGTGCCAGCAGACTCCATCAGGCAGAGGAGGAGCCCCAGCATTTT
once	TRBV7-2	TRBD2	17	TRBJ2-5	CASSLGLAGGPGETQYF	TGTGCCAGCAGCTTGGGACTAGCGGGAGGGCCGGGGGAGACCCAGTACTTC
once	TRBV3-1/TRBV3-2	.	14	TRBJ1-1	CASSQAVVNTEAFF	TGTGCCAGCAGCCAAGCTGTGGTGAACACTGAAGCTTTCTTT
.	TRBV24-1	.	15	TRBJ1-5	CATSDRENSNQPQHF	TGTGCCACCAGTGATCGGGAGAATAGCAATCAGCCCCAGCATTTT
.	TRBV19	.	15	TRBJ1-5	CASSIDWGDNQPQHF	TGTGCCAGTAGTATTGACTGGGGGGACAATCAGCCCCAGCATTTT
.	TRBV6-5	.	13	TRBJ2-1	CASSYPGYDEQFF	TGTGCCAGCAGTTACCCAGGCTACGATGAGCAGTTCTTC
.	TRBV5-1	.	15	TRBJ2-2	CASSITTGYTGELFF	TGCGCCAGCAGCATAACCACAGGGTACACCGGGGAGCTGTTTTTT
.	TRBV2	TRBD2	15	TRBJ2-1	CASIFGLAEYNEQFF	TGTGCCAGCATTTTCGGACTAGCGGAATACAATGAGCAGTTCTTC
once	TRBV28	TRBD1	14	TRBJ2-7	CASRTGQGADEQYF	TGTGCCAGCAGGACGGGACAGGGGGCAGACGAGCAGTACTTC
.	TRBV19	TRBD1	14	TRBJ1-2	CASIHETGAYGYTF	TGTGCCAGTATCCACGAGACAGGGGCGTATGGCTACACCTTC
.	TRBV19	.	14	TRBJ1-1	CASSWELSRPEAFF	TGTGCCAGTAGTTGGGAACTTTCCCGGCCTGAAGCTTTCTTT
.	TRBV6-2/TRBV6-3	TRBD1	14	TRBJ1-2	CASSSNGQGLGYTF	TGTGCCAGCAGTTCGAACGGACAGGGGCTAGGCTACACCTTC
.	TRBV7-8	TRBD1	15	TRBJ1-5	CASSTQTGSDQPQHF	TGTGCCAGCAGCACACAGACAGGGTCGGATCAGCCCCAGCATTTT
.	TRBV18	.	14	TRBJ2-7	CASSRSGSSYEQYF	TGTGCCAGCTCACGATCAGGGAGCTCCTACGAGCAGTACTTC